This TCR beta chain was found in a study of CD4 T cells in relation to SARS-CoV-2 and coronaviruses. The protocol was immunoSEQ multiplex PCR, while the TCRdb copy is restricted to in-frame clones and leaves out a portion. Here the sample spans some 15,000 clones, approximately 80% being singletons. Germline lookup yields CDR1 MGHRA and CDR2 YSYEKL. V trimming: 3 bases; J trimming: 6 bases; junction bases outside the gene matches: 13. The CDR3 has 17 residues. The unexposed donors gave CD4+ T cells in about 2011-2019, prior to COVID-19. CD4+ T cells were isolated from the cells after around eleven days of culture. On this clone: The target antigen is unknown.

The V call is TRBV4-1, the J call TRBJ2-7, with 11 bases lining up with TRBD2. The clonotype originates from a human donor in good health. Sample: CD4+ T cells from PBMCs, cultured in vitro. The CDR3 DNA sequence: TGCGCCAGCAGCCATGGCGGGACTAGCGGCCTCGGGGCCGAGCAGTACTTC. This encodes CASSHGGTSGLGAEQYF.